This T cell receptor (beta chain) stems from a study of blood T cell repertoires in COVID-19 (dated by TCRdb to about 2020). Regarding the complete study: Samples covering the acute and convalescent phases of COVID-19 were provided by collaborators in the United States, Italy and Spain. The repertoires were made available in a free public database intended to serve as a resource for research on the immune response to SARS-CoV-2. Nearly every sample came with metadata listing a de-identified subject ID, COVID-19 status, age in years and sex. The prospective study material was composed of cDNA or gDNA derived from T cells, B-cell-depleted T cells, or PBMCs. Where available, HLA class I and class II types were obtained from metadata supplied by the sample provider rather than from assay-based typing. The samples were drawn from two sources: the first 160 participants of the ongoing ImmuneRACE study, and some 1,300 subjects contributed by 6 global collaborators. Deeply sampled blood TCRbeta repertoires from subjects exposed to, actively infected with, or recovered from COVID-19 were included in the dataset.

What the authors observed across the whole study: Clinical and demographic metadata were provided uncurated, with the amount varying by source and participant.

TCRbeta CDR3 regions were amplified from genomic DNA by means of the immunoSEQ Assay, a bias-controlled multiplex PCR. On the study's bioinformatics: The number of nucleated cells in each sample was estimated by amplification of reference gene primers within the assay. Sequence reads were collapsed and filtered to measure the absolute abundance of every unique TCRbeta CDR3 rearrangement. For each sample, productive Simpson clonality was calculated as the square root of Simpson's diversity index across productive rearrangements. This is the immuneACCESS table as TCRdb keeps it, with only in-frame sequences that have V and J called. A part of the clones is gone; compared with another copy, unresolved V genes explain less than half, and the rest is unexplained. The V and J calls and clone size come from that table; D and trimming were worked out from the DNA. The sample table records 100,000 to 150,000 clones; over 75% of these occur just once. Approximately 8.7% of the sample is in the top ten clones.

In regard to this clone: Its target antigen remains unknown. No base quality information exists; no much larger clone differs at one position.

For CDR1 and CDR2, the germline V gene (reference sequence) lists SEHNR and FQNEAQ. CDR3 length: 15 amino acids, cysteine to phenylalanine. CDR3 DNA is the only sequence kept; it has 45 bases, read in frame from the first base. The junction shows trimming of 3 bases on V and 5 bases on J, and the gene matches do not reach 4 bases of it. The collaborating institutions used their own protocols to collect whole blood in K2EDTA tubes. For TCRbeta analysis, collaborators shipped samples in one of three forms: frozen whole blood, isolated PBMCs, or DNA extracted from either of those sample types. The specimen was peripheral blood. The receptor comes from a man between 40 and 49 years old with active or convalescent COVID-19. The chain employs TRBV7-9 and TRBJ2-5, with 12 bases aligning to TRBD1. CDR3 sequence: CASSFGTGGAETQYF. The sequence in DNA is TGTGCCAGCAGCTTCGGGACAGGGGGCGCGGAGACCCAGTACTTC.